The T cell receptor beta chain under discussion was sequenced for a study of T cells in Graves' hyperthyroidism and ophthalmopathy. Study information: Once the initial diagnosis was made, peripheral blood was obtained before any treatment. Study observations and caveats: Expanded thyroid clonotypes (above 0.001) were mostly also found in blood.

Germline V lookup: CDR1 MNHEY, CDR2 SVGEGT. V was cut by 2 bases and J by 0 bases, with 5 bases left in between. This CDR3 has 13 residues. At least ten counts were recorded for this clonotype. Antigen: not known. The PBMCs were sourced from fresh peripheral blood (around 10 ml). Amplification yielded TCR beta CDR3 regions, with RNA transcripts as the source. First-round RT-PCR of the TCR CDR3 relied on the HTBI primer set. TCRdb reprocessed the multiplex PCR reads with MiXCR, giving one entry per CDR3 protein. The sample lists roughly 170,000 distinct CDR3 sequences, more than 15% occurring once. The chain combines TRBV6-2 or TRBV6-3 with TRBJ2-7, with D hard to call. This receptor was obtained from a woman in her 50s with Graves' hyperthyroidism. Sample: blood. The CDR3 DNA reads TGTGCCAGCAGTTACGTCCTCTCCTACGAGCAGTACTTC. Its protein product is CASSYVLSYEQYF.